This TCR beta chain is from a study of T cell responses to AZD1222 COVID-19 vaccine. Study conclusions and caveats: Without day 14 samples, only post-peak T cell repertoires were studied. Regions left unmutated in variants are reportedly the target of nearly half of spike-specific TCRs. Clonal diversity may have been underestimated, and the donors were mostly white British, with more females than males. Only a handful of AZD1222 recipients were seropositive at baseline.

CDR1 and CDR2 from the germline V gene are SNHLY and FYNNEI. The V end lost 3 bases, the J end lost 2 bases, and 5 bases lay between the germline ends. There are 14 residues in the CDR3. The table came from immunoSEQ multiplex PCR; TCRdb's copy has only in-frame clones and leaves some out. The repertoire consists of about 150,000 clones, with about 90% occurring once and the leading ten covering 2.5% to 4%. About this clone itself: Antigen: not known.

This receptor was obtained from an adult who received the AZD1222 COVID-19 vaccine. Sequences were derived from peripheral blood, sampled 28 days after the second AZD1222 dose. This rearrangement joins TRBV2 to TRBJ2-6; D may be TRBD2 (5 bases). The CDR3 loop is CASSDGAGANVLTF. The CDR3 DNA is TGTGCCAGCAGTGACGGGGCTGGGGCCAACGTCCTGACTTTC.